The 13 T cell receptor beta chains below all came from one sample that was sequenced in a study of cytomegalovirus exposure and HLA in healthy donors. In the PCR, 60 Vbeta and 13 Jbeta primers were used. Some clones are missing from TCRdb's copy, which holds only in-frame ones; the method was immunoSEQ multiplex PCR. Of 150,000 to 180,000 clones listed, nearly 80% are singletons. Source material: PBMCs. The source is a man aged 25 to 40 in good health and CMV-seropositive.

V is TRBV19 and J is TRBJ2-7; 8 bases are a match to TRBD2. This CDR3 spans 15 amino acids. The germline gives CDR1 LNHDA, CDR2 SQIVND (reference sequence). V was clipped by 5 bases and J by 3 bases; unmatched bases: 9. As DNA, the CDR3 is TGTGCCAGTAGTGGGCCGGGACTAGAGAGCTACGAGCAGTACTTC. Its translation: CASSGPGLESYEQYF.

V is TRBV2 and J is TRBJ2-7, with 10 bases lining up with TRBD1. Losses at the gene ends were 3 bases for V and 0 bases for J; bases not matched to a gene: 14. Germline CDR1 reads SNHLY; CDR2 reads FYNNEI. This CDR3 spans 19 amino acids. CDR3 in DNA: TGTGCCAGCAGTGATTTTGGGACAGGGGAAAACCTCAACTCCTACGAGCAGTACTTC. This translates into CASSDFGTGENLNSYEQYF.

V usage is TRBV27 and J usage is TRBJ2-7; 11 bases match TRBD2. Germline CDR1 reads MNHEY; CDR2 reads SMNVEV (reference sequence). The CDR3 runs 14 residues. Unmatched junction bases numbered 6, after V lost 5 bases and J lost 6 bases. The chain's CDR3 is CASSRLAGNGEQYF. CDR3 nucleotide sequence: TGTGCCAGCAGTCGACTAGCGGGGAACGGCGAGCAGTACTTC.

The rearrangement joins TRBV27 to TRBJ2-2; no definite D call. Germline V lookup: CDR1 MNHEY, CDR2 SMNVEV (reference sequence). The V end was cut by 5 bases, the J end by 0 bases, with 4 bases between. This CDR3 is built from 13 residues. The CDR3 nucleotides are TGTGCCAGCAGTATAACGAACACCGGGGAGCTGTTTTTT. Translated, it gives CASSITNTGELFF.

The V and J genes are TRBV2 and TRBJ1-1; D call uncertain. CDR3 size: 14 residues. Trimming pared 7 bases from V and 2 bases from J, leaving 14 bases between. Germline CDR1 reads SNHLY; CDR2 reads FYNNEI. CDR3 sequence: CASIWAGGNTEAFF. The CDR3 region has the DNA TGTGCCAGCATTTGGGCGGGCGGAAACACTGAAGCTTTCTTT.

The rearrangement links TRBV7-3 to TRBJ2-1, with TRBD2 matching 7 bases. Per the germline V gene, CDR1 is SGHTA and CDR2 is FQGTGA. Germline trimming cut 1 base from V and 2 bases from J; bases unmatched to any gene: 14. The CDR3 has 19 amino acids. DNA of the CDR3: TGTGCCAGCAGCTTAAGGTTTAGGGTTGCTAGCGGCACCTACAATGAGCAGTTCTTC. This sequence encodes CASSLRFRVASGTYNEQFF.

Regarding this clone: Germline is not matched at one junction end, which may reflect a read error. V gene TRBV10-3 combines with J gene TRBJ2-2, with TRBD1 matching 11 bases. The CDR3 loop spans 19 amino acids. Germline V gene sequence: CDR1 ENHRY, CDR2 SYGVKD. The CDR3 region has the DNA TGTGCCATCAGTGTAATCATCGGAGGACAGGGGGCTTTCGCCGGGAAGCTGTTTTTT. It specifies CAISVIIGGQGAFAGKLFF.

The chain uses TRBV28 and TRBJ2-7; TRBD1 matches 8 bases. The germline V gene has CDR1 MDHEN and CDR2 SYDVKM. The trim removed 10 bases at V and 3 bases at J, leaving 8 bases unmatched. The CDR3 totals 13 residues. CDR3 protein: CATDRTGLYEQYF. For the CDR3, the DNA is TGTGCCACCGACCGGACAGGGCTCTACGAGCAGTACTTC.

V and J are TRBV15 and TRBJ2-6, with TRBD1 matching over 8 bases. Germline CDR1 and CDR2: LNHNV and YYDKDF (reference sequence). The CDR3 is 17 residues long. V lost 1 base and J lost 2; bases outside the gene matches: 4. The CDR3 sequence is CATSRGSGGAGANVLTF. The CDR3 coding sequence is TGTGCCACCAGCAGAGGGTCAGGGGGCGCTGGGGCCAACGTCCTGACTTTC.

In this sample, this clone turned up once. This chain links TRBV30 with TRBJ2-1; possibly TRBD2 for D (6 bases). CDR1 is GTSNPN, CDR2 SVGIG, per germline (reference sequence). CDR3 length: 14 residues. Trimming left V 3 bases short and J 0 bases short, with 9 bases between. The DNA of the CDR3 is TGTGCCTGGAGCCTCGGGAGCTCCTACAATGAGCAGTTCTTC. Protein: CAWSLGSSYNEQFF.

This sequence joins TRBV11-3 and TRBJ2-2; D ambiguous. With 0 bases removed from V and 5 bases from J, the gap between germline ends came to 4 bases. Per the germline V gene, CDR1 is SGHNT and CDR2 is YENEEA. The CDR3 has 13 amino acids. The CDR3 sequence is CASSLDITGELFF. Here the CDR3 DNA reads TGTGCCAGCAGCTTAGATATTACCGGGGAGCTGTTTTTT.

CDR3 sequence reads: CASSQGWNEQFF. The CDR3 DNA is TGTGCCAGCAGCCAGGGTTGGAATGAGCAGTTCTTC. V usage is TRBV13 and J usage is TRBJ2-1, with D tentatively TRBD1 (5 bases). The V gene's germline CDR1 is PRHDT and CDR2 FYEKMQ (reference sequence). This CDR3 spans 12 amino acids. V shed 5 bases and J shed 7 bases, with 9 bases lying between them.

The CDR3 DNA is TGTGCCAGCAGTGAAGCGGGGACAGGGCGGCAGTTCTTC. Protein: CASSEAGTGRQFF. V and J are TRBV6-1 and TRBJ2-1; 9 nucleotides align to TRBD1. V shed 0 bases, J shed 12 bases, and the junction held 3 bases outside the gene matches. CDR1 is MNHNS, CDR2 SASEGT, per germline. The CDR3 totals 13 residues.